This T cell receptor (beta chain) was recovered during a study of chemoradiotherapy in HPV16-positive cancers. Study context: Candidate HPV-specific T-cell clones and common TCR motifs came from functional assays in a couple of HPV16-positive patients. Notes on the study in general: Only two HPV16-positive patients supplied the functional HPV-specificity definition. Candidate HPV-specific clones and E7-related TCR motifs grew in tumor during treatment.

Sequenced by immunoSEQ multiplex PCR; TCRdb stores in-frame clones only, minus some. The sample carries about 4,800 clones, around 84% recorded once. Comment on this clone: The antigen remains undetermined.

Over chemoradiotherapy, repertoires were sampled more than once. Between the trimmed V and J ends, which lost 7 bases and 4 bases, there was a span of 7 bases. Germline assignment: CDR1 SNHLY and CDR2 FYNNEI. The CDR3 has 12 residues. This material was obtained from a patient who underwent chemoradiotherapy. This TCR derives from a human donor with HPV-associated anogenital cancer. The chain joins TRBV2 to TRBJ2-2; D uncertain. The CDR3 DNA sequence: TGTGCCAGCACGGTTCTCACCGGGGAGCTGTTTTTT. This codes for CASTVLTGELFF.